The clone carrying this TCR beta chain was seen more than once but under ten times. This entry belongs to a study of T cells after yellow fever vaccination. Trimming shortened V by 7 bases and J by 2 bases, and 9 bases separated the two germline ends. CDR1 SGHRS and CDR2 YFSETQ come from the germline V gene. The CDR3 is 12 amino acids. In TCRdb, the 5' RACE reads were re-called with MiXCR into one record per CDR3 protein. The repertoire holds 300,000 to 350,000 distinct CDR3 sequences, with approximately 4.3% as singletons. J is TRBJ1-2 and V is TRBV5-1; D call uncertain. The receptor was isolated from a man aged 18-30 years who received the YFV17D yellow fever vaccine. Specimen: PBMCs, collected 15 days after the yellow fever booster vaccination. The CDR3, as DNA: TGCGCCAGCGCCCCAGACAACTATGGCTACACCTTC. Protein: CASAPDNYGYTF.